These 30 T cell receptor beta chains originate from one sample sequenced in a study of blood T cell repertoires in COVID-19. The protocol was immunoSEQ multiplex PCR, while the TCRdb copy is restricted to in-frame clones and leaves out a portion. Among 150,000 to 200,000 clones listed, more than 75% were seen once. Sample: peripheral blood. All receptors derive from a man between 40 and 49 years old with active or convalescent COVID-19.

This clone was found once. V gene TRBV4-1 combines with J gene TRBJ2-7, with 8 bases lining up with TRBD2. This CDR3 has 15 residues. Germline lookup yields CDR1 MGHRA and CDR2 YSYEKL. V lost 4 bases to trimming and J lost 3 bases; unmatched junction nucleotides: 8. The CDR3: CASSPGGVTGYEQYF. The CDR3 nucleotides are TGCGCCAGCAGCCCGGGGGGGGTTACAGGCTACGAGCAGTACTTC.

This clone has just one count. This chain uses TRBV27 with TRBJ2-3, with D uncertain. V lost 4 bases to trimming and J lost 11 bases, with 19 bases between them. The CDR3 extends over 14 amino acids. Germline-derived CDR1 and CDR2 are MNHEY and SMNVEV (reference sequence). In nucleotides, the CDR3 is TGTGCCAGCAGTTCGCTCCGCACTGAGCGCGGGCAGTATTTT. Translated, it gives CASSSLRTERGQYF.

CDR3 sequence: CASSWTGHEQYF. In nucleotides, the CDR3 is TGTGCCAGCAGTTGGACAGGTCACGAGCAGTACTTC. This chain uses TRBV6-6 with TRBJ2-7; TRBD1 aligns across 7 bases. Germline V gene lookup returns CDR1 MNHNY and CDR2 SVGAGI (reference sequence). V lost 4 bases and J lost 5; bases outside the gene matches: 2. CDR3 length equals 12 residues.

The J gene is TRBJ1-6, the V gene TRBV2; perhaps TRBD1 as D (6 bases). The CDR3 spans 18 residues. The V end lost 2 bases, the J end lost 5 bases, and 19 bases lay between the germline ends. CDR1 SNHLY and CDR2 FYNNEI come from the germline V gene. The CDR3 coding sequence is TGTGCCAGCAGTGAAAGTTTAATTAGACAGGACCATAATTCACCCCTCCACTTT. Translating it yields CASSESLIRQDHNSPLHF.

The chain has TRBV12-5 and TRBJ2-7; D unresolved. The germline V and J ends were trimmed by 6 bases and 4 bases, with 13 bases remaining between them. The germline CDR1 and CDR2 sequences are LGHNT and FRNRAP. This CDR3 contains 13 residues. The CDR3 loop reads CASGPPGSYEQYF. DNA of the CDR3: TGTGCTAGTGGCCCCCCGGGTTCATACGAGCAGTACTTC.

This clone was found once. The chain recombines TRBV6-5 with TRBJ2-7; possibly TRBD1 for D (6 bases). The CDR3 runs to 12 residues. Germline CDR1 reads MNHEY; CDR2 reads SVGAGI. V was pared by 4 bases and J by 7 bases, with 11 bases between. CDR3 sequence reads: CASSWSQGEQYF. CDR3 DNA: TGTGCCAGCAGTTGGTCCCAGGGGGAGCAGTACTTC.

The chain employs TRBV27 and TRBJ2-3, with a weak D call TRBD1 (7 bases). V was pared by 1 base and J by 5 bases, with 34 bases between. Germline CDR1 MNHEY, CDR2 SMNVEV (reference sequence). This CDR3 has 22 residues. CDR3 sequence: CASSLFPTGALGGRHSVDTQYF. In nucleotides, the CDR3 is TGTGCCAGCAGTTTATTCCCCACAGGGGCTCTCGGGGGCCGACATTCGGTAGATACGCAGTATTTT.

V is TRBV11-2 and J is TRBJ1-5; TRBD1 is a possible D gene (5 bases). Trimming pared 5 bases from V and 3 bases from J, leaving 20 bases between. Germline assignment: CDR1 SGHAT and CDR2 FQNNGV. The CDR3 consists of 17 residues. As DNA, the CDR3 is TGTGCCAGCAGCCCTTGGGGGGGTACAGTACACAATCAGCCCCAGCATTTT. This sequence encodes CASSPWGGTVHNQPQHF.

This chain joins TRBV3-1 (or the pseudogene TRBV3-2) and TRBJ1-6; 7 bases fit TRBD1. Germline CDR1 reads LGHDT; CDR2 reads YNNKEL (reference sequence). This CDR3 comprises 16 residues. Losses at the gene ends were 4 bases for V and 3 bases for J; bases not matched to a gene: 6. CDR3 in DNA: TGTGCCAGCAGCCGAATCCGGGACAGCTATAATTCACCCCTCCACTTT. Encoded protein: CASSRIRDSYNSPLHF.

The V call is TRBV25-1, the J call TRBJ2-6; tentatively, D is TRBD2 (6 bases). Germline CDR1 reads MGHDK; CDR2 reads SYGVNS. The CDR3 sequence is 18 residues long. Trimming stripped 1 base from V and 0 bases from J, with 13 bases between. CDR3: CASSEFVGRGSGANVLTF. The CDR3 nucleotides read TGTGCCAGCAGTGAATTTGTCGGGCGGGGCTCTGGGGCCAACGTCCTGACTTTC.

The J gene is TRBJ2-7, the V gene TRBV30; D is uncertain. The germline V and J ends were trimmed by 7 bases and 2 bases, with 18 bases remaining between them. The CDR3 spans 14 residues. Germline CDR1 GTSNPN, CDR2 SVGIG (reference sequence). CDR3 sequence: CAYSHPPTTYEQYF. As DNA, the CDR3 is TGTGCCTACTCACACCCGCCAACTACCTACGAGCAGTACTTC. The full variable domain, with the rest looked up from reference TRBV30 and TRBJ2-7, is SQTIHQWPATLVQPVGSPLSLECTVEGTSNPNLYWYRQAAGRGLQLLFYSVGIGQISSEVPQNLSASRPQDRQFILSSKKLLLSDSGFYLCAYSHPPTTYEQYFGPGTRLTVT.

V gene TRBV7-2 combines with J gene TRBJ1-6, with TRBD1 identical over 10 bases. The CDR3 runs 15 residues. CDR1 and CDR2 from the germline V gene are SGHTA and FQGNSA. The J segment lost 9 bases and the V segment lost 5 bases, leaving 7 bases of the junction unmatched. The CDR3 reads CASSVRQGAGSPLHF. CDR3 in DNA: TGTGCCAGCAGCGTTCGACAGGGGGCAGGTTCACCCCTCCACTTT.

This chain connects TRBV14 to TRBJ1-1; 7 nucleotides match TRBD1. This CDR3 has 15 residues. V was pared by 4 bases and J by 2 bases, with 7 bases of the junction left unmatched. Germline loops: CDR1 SGHDN, CDR2 FVKESK. This chain's CDR3 is CASSPRDRLNTEAFF. In DNA, the CDR3 is TGTGCCAGCAGCCCGCGGGACAGACTAAACACTGAAGCTTTCTTT.

In its sample, this clone was seen once. The chain has TRBV7-8 and TRBJ2-7, with D hard to call. This CDR3 has 12 residues. The germline gives CDR1 SGHVS, CDR2 FQNEAQ. With 1 base removed from V and 1 base from J, the gap between germline ends came to 2 bases. CDR3 protein: CASSLVSYEQYF. For the CDR3, the DNA is TGTGCCAGCAGCTTAGTATCCTACGAGCAGTACTTC.

V and J are TRBV24-1 and TRBJ1-2; D is possibly TRBD1 (6 bases). V shed 1 base and J shed 8 bases, with 10 bases lying between them. Germline lookup yields CDR1 KGHDR and CDR2 SFDVKD. The CDR3 is 13 residues long. In DNA, the CDR3 is TGTGCCACCAGTGATTTCAGGGGCCGAGGCTACACCTTC. Its translation is CATSDFRGRGYTF.

V and J are TRBV3-1 (or the pseudogene TRBV3-2) and TRBJ1-1, with D possibly TRBD1 on 5 matching bases. Germline lookup yields CDR1 LGHDT and CDR2 YNNKEL (reference sequence). The germline V and J ends were trimmed by 1 base and 4 bases, with 10 bases remaining between them. The CDR3 consists of 14 residues. CDR3 residues: CASSQVRGITEAFF. Written as DNA, the CDR3 is TGTGCCAGCAGCCAAGTAAGGGGTATCACTGAAGCTTTCTTT.

The chain employs TRBV4-1 and TRBJ1-1; unclear D gene. The CDR3 has 15 amino acids. V was trimmed by 4 bases and J by 0 bases, leaving 12 bases between them. The germline V gene has CDR1 MGHRA and CDR2 YSYEKL. CDR3 sequence: CASSPRVGMNTEAFF. The CDR3 DNA follows: TGCGCCAGCAGCCCGAGGGTCGGGATGAACACTGAAGCTTTCTTT.

CDR3 protein: CASRPGQGKVRSTEAFF. In DNA form, the CDR3 reads TGCGCCAGCAGGCCAGGACAGGGGAAGGTTCGTAGCACTGAAGCTTTCTTT. The chain combines TRBV4-1 with TRBJ1-1; 9 nucleotides match TRBD1. Germline lookup yields CDR1 MGHRA and CDR2 YSYEKL. The CDR3 spans 17 residues. The ends lost 6 bases at V and 4 bases at J; junction bases unmatched: 15.

This chain connects TRBV30 to TRBJ1-3; possibly TRBD1 for D (6 bases). CDR3 size: 11 residues. Trimming stripped 2 bases from V and 14 bases from J, with 13 bases between. Per germline, CDR1 GTSNPN and CDR2 SVGIG (reference sequence). The CDR3 spells CAWSSGVLVYF. CDR3 DNA: TGTGCCTGGAGTTCAGGGGTTCTAGTATATTTT.

The chain employs TRBV7-8 and TRBJ2-5; 9 nucleotides line up with TRBD1. The CDR3 contains 14 residues. Germline V lookup: CDR1 SGHVS, CDR2 FQNEAQ. The J segment lost 4 bases and the V segment lost 5 bases, leaving 5 bases of the junction unmatched. The DNA of the CDR3 is TGTGCCAGCAGCCCCCCGGGACAGGGAGAGACCCAGTACTTC. Residues: CASSPPGQGETQYF.

The rearrangement links TRBV5-1 to TRBJ2-3; D is undetermined. Trimming took 0 bases from V and 5 from J, leaving 7 bases between them. This CDR3 is built from 13 residues. CDR1 SGHRS and CDR2 YFSETQ come from the germline V gene. The CDR3 loop is CASSLAGLDTQYF. CDR3 sequence (DNA): TGCGCCAGCAGCTTGGCAGGATTAGATACGCAGTATTTT.

Here the CDR3 DNA reads TGTGCCAGCAGCTTAGGGGGGGGGTTGAGTCAGCCCCAGCATTTT. Its translation: CASSLGGGLSQPQHF. This chain connects TRBV7-2 to TRBJ1-5; TRBD1 might be the D (5 bases). V was pared by 1 base and J by 6 bases, with 13 bases between. Germline V gives CDR1 SGHTA, CDR2 FQGNSA. CDR3 size: 15 residues.

This CDR3 is CASSPTSGPAEQFF. DNA for the CDR3: TGCGCCAGCAGCCCGACTAGCGGCCCGGCCGAGCAGTTCTTC. The rearrangement uses TRBV5-1 and TRBJ2-1; TRBD2 matches 9 bases. V lost 4 bases and J lost 10; bases outside the gene matches: 9. Germline V gene sequence: CDR1 SGHRS, CDR2 YFSETQ. The CDR3 consists of 14 residues.

V usage is TRBV21-1 and J usage is TRBJ2-4; TRBD1 reflects the table's D call only, with no check against the DNA. TRBV21-1 represents a pseudogene. The CDR3 extends over 17 amino acids. The CDR3 nucleotides are TGTGCCAGCAGCCTAACGGGACAGGGCAAGCCCAAAAACATTCAGTACTTC. Translation: CASSLTGQGKPKNIQYF.

In its sample, this clone was seen once. The genes are TRBV28 and TRBJ2-7; D not resolved. The V and J ends lost 2 bases and 5 bases respectively, with 4 bases between them. The CDR3 covers 11 residues. The germline gives CDR1 MDHEN, CDR2 SYDVKM. The CDR3 sequence is CASSLRDEQYF. In DNA form, the CDR3 reads TGTGCCAGCAGTTTACGGGACGAGCAGTACTTC.

The chain carries TRBV29-1 and TRBJ2-7; D may correspond to TRBD1 or TRBD2 (5 bases each). The V gene lost 8 bases and the J gene lost 1 base, with 15 bases spanning the gap. Germline values: CDR1 SQVTM, CDR2 ANQGSEA. The CDR3 is made up of 13 amino acids. This CDR3 reads CSIGEGLSYEQYF. The CDR3 region has the DNA TGCAGCATTGGAGAGGGGCTATCCTACGAGCAGTACTTC.

The V call is TRBV30, the J call TRBJ1-2; TRBD1 agrees at 8 bases. This CDR3 region has 13 residues. V lost 8 bases, J lost 8 bases, and 13 bases stayed unmatched. The germline V gene has CDR1 GTSNPN and CDR2 SVGIG (reference sequence). This CDR3 is CAQPQGAAPGYTF. Here the CDR3 DNA reads TGTGCCCAACCTCAGGGGGCTGCCCCGGGCTACACCTTC.

The chain carries TRBV7-8 and TRBJ2-7; tentatively, D is TRBD2 (6 bases). Trimming stripped 5 bases from V and 2 bases from J, with 13 bases between. The CDR3 extends over 14 amino acids. Germline loops: CDR1 SGHVS, CDR2 FQNEAQ. The CDR3 here is CASSQGTGPYEQYF. DNA for the CDR3: TGTGCCAGCAGCCAAGGGACTGGGCCCTACGAGCAGTACTTC. The whole variable domain, remainder taken from reference TRBV7-8 and TRBJ2-7, is GAGVSQSPRYKVAKRGQDVALRCDPISGHVSLFWYQQALGQGPEFLTYFQNEAQLDKSGLPSDRFFAERPEGSVSTLKIQRTQQEDSAVYLCASSQGTGPYEQYFGPGTRLTVT.

V gene TRBV10-3 combines with J gene TRBJ1-2; 11 bases match TRBD1. Germline-derived CDR1 and CDR2 are ENHRY and SYGVKD. The J segment lost 6 bases and the V segment lost 4 bases, leaving 4 bases of the junction unmatched. The CDR3 totals 14 residues. The CDR3 nucleotides are TGTGCCATCAGTGGCACGGGACAGGGGGATGGCTACACCTTC. It is translated as CAISGTGQGDGYTF.

In nucleotides, the CDR3 is TGTGCCAGTAGTATACCCCGGGGGGGACGCACAGATACGCAGTATTTT. This translates into CASSIPRGGRTDTQYF. The V and J genes are TRBV19 and TRBJ2-3; 8 bases map to TRBD2. The CDR3 length is 16 residues. Germline CDR1 and CDR2: LNHDA and SQIVND (reference sequence). V shed 2 bases and J 1 base; nucleotides not matched to a gene: 5.